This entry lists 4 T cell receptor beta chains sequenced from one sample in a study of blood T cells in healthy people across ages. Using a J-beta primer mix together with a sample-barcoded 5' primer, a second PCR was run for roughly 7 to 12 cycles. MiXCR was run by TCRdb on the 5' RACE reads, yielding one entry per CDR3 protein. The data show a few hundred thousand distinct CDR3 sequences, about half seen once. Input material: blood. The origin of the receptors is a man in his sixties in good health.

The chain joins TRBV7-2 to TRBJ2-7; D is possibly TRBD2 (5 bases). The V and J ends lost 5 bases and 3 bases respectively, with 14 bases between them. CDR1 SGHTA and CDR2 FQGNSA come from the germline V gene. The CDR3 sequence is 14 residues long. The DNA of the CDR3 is TGTGCCAGCAGCCCCCTAAACGGGGTCTACGAGCAGTACTTC. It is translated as CASSPLNGVYEQYF.

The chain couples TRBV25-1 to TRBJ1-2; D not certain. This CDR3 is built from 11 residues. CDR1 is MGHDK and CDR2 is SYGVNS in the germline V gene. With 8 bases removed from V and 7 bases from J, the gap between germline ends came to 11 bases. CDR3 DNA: TGTGCCAGCGGCGGGGTCTCTGGCTACACCTTC. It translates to CASGGVSGYTF.

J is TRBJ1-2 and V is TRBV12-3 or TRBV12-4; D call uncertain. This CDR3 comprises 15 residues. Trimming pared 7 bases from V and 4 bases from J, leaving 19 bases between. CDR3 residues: CASTPRRTFAYGYTF. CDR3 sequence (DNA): TGTGCCAGCACCCCGAGAAGGACGTTTGCCTATGGCTACACCTTC.

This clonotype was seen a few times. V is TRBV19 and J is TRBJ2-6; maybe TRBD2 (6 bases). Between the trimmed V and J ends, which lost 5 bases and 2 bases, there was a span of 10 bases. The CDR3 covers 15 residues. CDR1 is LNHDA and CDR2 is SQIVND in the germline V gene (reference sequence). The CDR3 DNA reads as TGTGCCAGTAGTGTGACTAGTCCTGGGGCCAACGTCCTGACTTTC. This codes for CASSVTSPGANVLTF.